Sequencing of this T cell receptor (beta chain) was carried out in a study of cytomegalovirus exposure and HLA in healthy donors (dated by TCRdb to about 2017). For the wider study: An earlier analysis of 587 of the donors reported 276 Gb of sequence data and about 120 million unique TCR beta sequences obtained from roughly 180 million T cells. In an earlier analysis of 587 of the donors, high-throughput TCR beta sequencing was used to judge whether each TCR beta V gene segment behaved as functional or pseudogenic. Because of strong linkage in the cohort, roughly five DR-DQ haplotypes were treated as single units for association and clustering. Roughly 300 gigabases of sequencing data and approximately 80 million unique TCR sequences were included in an early release covering several hundred HLA-typed donors. Of the 300 to 450 genotyped donors, roughly 80% fell in the genetic ancestry cluster associated with self-reported Caucasian donors. Along with the roughly 700-subject first cohort, a separate validation cohort of 120 different subjects was used. HLA typing covered class I and class II loci at four-digit resolution. Among around 400 genotyped donors of the cohort, an average of around 240,000 unique TCR beta nucleotide sequences were sequenced per donor, about a sixth of them non-productive. To study patterns of TCR occurrence, a later analysis re-analyzed previously published TCR beta repertoires from 666 donors and added high-resolution HLA genotyping. Rather than using new phenotypic data, the later analysis identified candidate immune exposures from TCR beta sequences and from how often those sequences occurred across donors. Typing coverage varied by locus: about 620-630 donors for A, B, C, DRB1 and DQB1; roughly 510 for DQA1; more than 600 for DPA1; under 490 for DPB1. Donor age, sex, ethnicity and CMV serostatus were collected together with the repertoire data. Every discovery cohort repertoire had been produced on one sequencing platform. A later genetic analysis used genome-wide SNP genotypes for about 60% of the 666 donors, treating that subset as a discovery cohort. The aim of the study was to test whether cataloging public T cell receptors could identify signatures of past pathogen exposure. High-throughput TCR immunosequencing, statistical association of individual TCRs with disease status, and machine learning were combined to predict cytomegalovirus infection status. The study profiled the T cell repertoires of about 720 subjects by immunosequencing and related them to cytomegalovirus serostatus.

The CDR3 contains 15 residues, cysteine and phenylalanine counted. CDR3 DNA only is kept here, 45 bases in frame from base 1. Trimmed from V: 4 bases; trimmed from J: 0 bases; junction bases lacking a gene match: 5. CDR1 and CDR2 are read off the germline V gene as SGHTA and FQGNSA. In total, approximately 700 healthy bone marrow donors made up the cohort. At the time of sampling, every cohort member was nominally healthy, though immune exposures that went unrecorded were likely present. The donor tested CMV seronegative and was one of the 352 seronegative cohort members. Each donor provided a peripheral blood sample, and peripheral blood mononuclear cells were used for TCR beta sequencing. Genomic DNA extraction from the blood cell samples was performed with the Qiagen DNeasy Blood Extraction Kit. This clone showed up just a few times. There is no known antigen for this receptor. No clone much larger than this one lies a single base away; base qualities are absent.

Receptor libraries were prepared by the immunoSEQ multiplex PCR assay. For the multiplex PCR, a mixture combining 60 forward primers for TCR Vbeta segments and 13 reverse primers for TCR Jbeta segments was used. A multiplex PCR assay on genomic DNA amplified the CDR3 region of rearranged TCR beta genes. The amplified TCR beta libraries were sequenced on the Illumina HiSeq System as 87-base-pair reads. The authors' analysis ran thus. A later analysis counted some 74 million unique TCR beta chains across the 600 to 850 repertoires, and some 11 million of these chains were shared by at least two donors. Raw reads were error-corrected and collapsed into unique sequences with a nearest-neighbor algorithm that merged closely related sequences to remove PCR and sequencing errors. Alignment of CDR3 sequences to IMGT reference sequences was used to assign V, D and J gene segments. For a sequence to be retained, at least a six-nucleotide match to both a V gene segment and a J gene segment was required. A rearrangement was called productive if the CDR3 had no stop codons and remained in frame with V and J, and every other rearrangement was called non-productive. CDR3 was defined by IMGT convention, running from the second conserved V-encoded cysteine to the conserved J-encoded phenylalanine. The earlier analysis of fewer than 700 of the donors excluded sequences that lacked an unambiguous match to a single V gene segment. In an earlier analysis of approximately 550 of the donors, V segments were called functional above 56.7% productive rearrangements and were called segregating when the between-donor standard deviation exceeded 5%. A statistical classification framework was built to diagnose cytomegalovirus status from the catalog of TCR beta chain sequences. A later analysis assigned V and J genes by comparing TCR nucleotide sequences with IMGT/GENE-DB human TR gene sequences. In a later analysis, CDR3 sequences and most-parsimonious VDJ recombination scenarios were assigned using the TCRdist pipeline. In a later analysis, each TCR beta chain was defined by its CDR3 amino acid sequence together with its V-gene family, and reads lacking a unique V-gene family were excluded. As a way to deal with suspected cross-contamination and a sequencing artifact, a later analysis dropped hundreds of nucleotide sequences that were highly shared and had low generation probability. In a later analysis, a clonal expansion index was calculated for each public chain from normalized within-repertoire ranks of inferred template counts. In a later analysis, generation probabilities were computed with a VDJ recombination model fitted to out-of-frame rearrangements, and the resulting probabilities were checked against IGoR. A later analysis scored TCR-TCR, TCR-HLA and TCR-CMV co-occurrence with hypergeometric tests, applying a repertoire-size bias correction to TCR pairs. In a later analysis, false discovery rates were estimated by permuting HLA or CMV assignments 20 times. In a later analysis, co-occurring TCRs were grouped using DBSCAN, and TCRdist sequence similarity was added for clustering within HLA-allele-positive subsets. Co-occurrence clustering excluded repertoires with fewer than 30,000 or more than 120,000 public chains, plus five with anomalous nucleotide sharing. Not all clones reach the TCRdb copy of this immuneACCESS table, which keeps in-frame sequences only. Checked studies attribute under half of the gap to unresolved V genes and leave the rest unexplained. Clonal size and the V and J genes are those of that table, whereas D and trimming came from the DNA. This sample gives 150,000 to 200,000 clones in total; roughly 75% of them show up just once. In total, the top ten clones hold around 6% of the sample.

Broader findings and caveats from the paper: Because some donors lacked HLA typing at each locus, the association tests relied only on the typed subset. The presence/absence analyses assumed that sequencing depth was roughly uniform across donors, and that assumption may not be true. According to a later analysis, most CMV-associated TCR beta chains appeared to be HLA-restricted, and the HLA associations seemed to be driven largely by CMV exposure. A group of highly shared sequence variants was considered likely to be a technical artifact of the sequencing pipeline. Most TCR sequences were observed very rarely across donors, whereas some public TCRs were present in many individuals. Strong co-occurrence of HLA alleles, especially DR and DQ, made assigning TCR associations to individual alleles difficult. This cohort had only TCR beta chains sequenced, and the lack of alpha or paired-chain data limited which features could be detected. A later genetic analysis reported fewer N-insertions in productive TCRs among donors in an Asian-associated ancestry cluster than the approximately 700-donor mean. Linkage disequilibrium might explain the correlated functional status among segregating V segments, but an unknown experimental factor could not be ruled out. Some IMGT-functional V segments, including TRBV6-2 and TRBV6-3, could not be distinguished by the 87-base-pair reads and were therefore excluded. A later analysis found that TCR association rates varied across HLA loci, with DRB1 alleles showing the most associated TCRs and HLA-C alleles the fewest. The only immune exposure information available for the cohort was CMV serostatus. In a later analysis, HLA-associated TCR beta chains showed more clonal expansion and lower generation probabilities than non-associated chains that were equally common. The earlier analysis of 587 of the donors excluded around 17 rarely observed V segments, including chromosome 9 orphons, because counts were too low. In the study, 150 to 200 TCR beta chains were listed as associated with cytomegalovirus. V-gene and J-gene trimming of TCR beta chains was associated with a missense DCLRE1C variant in a later genetic analysis, and the association was replicated in an independent cohort. At a false discovery rate of 0.05, a later analysis linked around 17,000 TCR beta sequences to specific HLA alleles. A further reported finding was that TCR beta sequences accurately predicted the HLA-A and HLA-B alleles for most subjects in the first cohort. The authors suggested that the approach could potentially be extended to other disease states and immunological phenotypes. In an earlier analysis of fewer than 700 of the donors, most TCR beta V segments appeared in productive rearrangements about 90% or about 30% of the time, broadly matching IMGT annotations. In vitro tests confirmed that a few of the cytomegalovirus-associated TCR beta chains recognize cytomegalovirus antigens. The classifier was reported to diagnose cytomegalovirus status with high specificity and sensitivity in both the original cohort and the validation cohort. According to a later analysis, parvovirus B19, influenza, CMV and Epstein-Barr virus appeared linked to several top co-occurrence clusters.

In this chain, TRBV7-2 is recombined with TRBJ2-7; 8 middle bases align to TRBD2. The TCR comes from a man aged 40-50 years in good health and CMV-seronegative. The sequencing input was PBMCs. The nucleotide sequence reads TGTGCCAGCAGCTCCTCCCGGGGGGGCTCCTACGAGCAGTACTTC. Its protein is CASSSSRGGSYEQYF. The CDR3 plus the reference TRBV7-2 and TRBJ2-7 genes for the other parts give the full variable domain: GAGVSQSPSNKVTEKGKDVELRCDPISGHTALYWYRQSLGQGLEFLIYFQGNSAPDKSGLPSDRFSAERTGGSVSTLTIQRTQQEDSAVYLCASSSSRGGSYEQYFGPGTRLTVT.